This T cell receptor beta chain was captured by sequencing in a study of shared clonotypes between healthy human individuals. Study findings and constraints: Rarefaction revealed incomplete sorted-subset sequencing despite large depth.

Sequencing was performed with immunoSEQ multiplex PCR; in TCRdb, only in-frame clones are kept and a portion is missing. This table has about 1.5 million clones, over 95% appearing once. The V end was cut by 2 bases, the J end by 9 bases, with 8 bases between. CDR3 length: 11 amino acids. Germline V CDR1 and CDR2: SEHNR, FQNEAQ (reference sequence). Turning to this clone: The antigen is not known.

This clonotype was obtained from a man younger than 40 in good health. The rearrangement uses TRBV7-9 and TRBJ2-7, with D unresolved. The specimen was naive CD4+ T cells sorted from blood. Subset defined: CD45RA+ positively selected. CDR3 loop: CASSLKDTQYF. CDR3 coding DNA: TGTGCCAGCAGCTTAAAAGACACGCAGTACTTC.